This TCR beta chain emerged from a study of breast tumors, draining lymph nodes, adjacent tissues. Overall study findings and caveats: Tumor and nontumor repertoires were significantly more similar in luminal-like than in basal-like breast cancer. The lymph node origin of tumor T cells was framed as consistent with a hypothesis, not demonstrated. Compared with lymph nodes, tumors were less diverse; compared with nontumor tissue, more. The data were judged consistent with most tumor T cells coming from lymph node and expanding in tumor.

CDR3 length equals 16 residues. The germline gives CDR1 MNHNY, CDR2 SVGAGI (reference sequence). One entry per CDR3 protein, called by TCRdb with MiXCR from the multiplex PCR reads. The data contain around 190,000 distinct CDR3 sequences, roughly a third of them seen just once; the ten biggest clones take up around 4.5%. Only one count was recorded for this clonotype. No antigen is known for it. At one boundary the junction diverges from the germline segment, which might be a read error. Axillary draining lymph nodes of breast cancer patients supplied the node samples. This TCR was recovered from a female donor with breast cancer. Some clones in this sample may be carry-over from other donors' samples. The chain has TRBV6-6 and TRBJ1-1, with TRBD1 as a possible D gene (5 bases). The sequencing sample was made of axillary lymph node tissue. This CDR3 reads CAGSPRTFLMNTEAFF. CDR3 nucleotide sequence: TGTGCCGGCAGCCCTAGGACATTCCTGATGAACACTGAAGCTTTCTTT.